These 10 T cell receptor beta chains originate from one sample sequenced in a study of blood T cell repertoires in COVID-19. Measured with immunoSEQ multiplex PCR; TCRdb has only the in-frame clones, and not every one. The repertoire holds some 190,000 clones, with about four fifths as singletons. Sequenced: peripheral blood. These receptors were obtained from a woman over 75 with COVID-19, enrolled during active disease.

The chain carries TRBV19 and TRBJ1-5; weak D call: TRBD1 (5 bases). The CDR3 extends over 15 amino acids. Per the germline V gene, CDR1 is LNHDA and CDR2 is SQIVND (reference sequence). Trimming took 6 bases from V and 4 from J, leaving 16 bases between them. The CDR3 here is CASRGLGMANQPQHF. CDR3 sequence (DNA): TGTGCCAGTAGGGGACTTGGAATGGCGAATCAGCCCCAGCATTTT.

The genes are TRBV21-1 and TRBJ1-4. TRBV21-1 is noted as a pseudogene. This CDR3 comprises 15 residues. CDR3 nucleotides: TGTGCCAGCAGCGGAGGGCCCACTGGGGATGAAAAACTGTTTTTT. Translated, it gives CASSGGPTGDEKLFF.

This clone showed up many times. The chain uses TRBV19 and TRBJ2-5; D remains unclear. CDR1 is LNHDA, CDR2 SQIVND, per germline (reference sequence). This CDR3 is 15 amino acids long. Trimming took 1 base from V and 1 from J, leaving 10 bases between them. As DNA, the CDR3 is TGTGCCAGTAGTATAGTCCCAGGCACCCAAGAGACCCAGTACTTC. Translation gives CASSIVPGTQETQYF. Complete variable domain (other parts from reference TRBV19 and TRBJ2-5): DGGITQSPKYLFRKEGQNVTLSCEQNLNHDAMYWYRQDPGQGLRLIYYSQIVNDFQKGDIAEGYSVSREKKESFPLTVTSAQKNPTAFYLCASSIVPGTQETQYFGPGTRLLVL.

In this sample, this clone turned up once. This chain joins TRBV6-5 and TRBJ1-1; the D is unclear. The CDR3 runs to 14 residues. Looked up from germline, CDR1 is MNHEY and CDR2 is SVGAGI. V was pared by 10 bases and J by 1 base, with 16 bases between. The CDR3 sequence is CATQEDSENTEAFF. As DNA, the CDR3 is TGTGCCACCCAAGAAGACTCAGAGAACACTGAAGCTTTCTTT.

The chain is built from TRBV5-6 and TRBJ2-1; 8 nucleotides line up with TRBD2. Germline CDR1 reads SGHDT; CDR2 reads YYEEEE. The V gene end was trimmed by 4 bases and the J gene end by 5 bases; junction bases not matched to a gene: 14. This CDR3 has 17 residues. The CDR3 sequence: CASSTIRDGGVHNEQFF. CDR3 nucleotide sequence: TGTGCCAGCAGCACCATACGGGACGGGGGGGTTCACAATGAGCAGTTCTTC.

This chain uses TRBV5-1 with TRBJ2-5; 7 bases are a match to TRBD1. Germline V gene lookup returns CDR1 SGHRS and CDR2 YFSETQ. The CDR3 has 15 residues. V trimming: 4 bases; J trimming: 2 bases; junction bases outside the gene matches: 8. CDR3 sequence: CASSTAGTEQETQYF. The CDR3 DNA follows: TGCGCCAGCAGCACGGCCGGGACAGAACAAGAGACCCAGTACTTC. Looking up the rest from reference TRBV5-1 and TRBJ2-5 gives the full variable domain: KAGVTQTPRYLIKTRGQQVTLSCSPISGHRSVSWYQQTPGQGLQFLFEYFSETQRNKGNFPGRFSGRQFSNSRSEMNVSTLELGDSALYLCASSTAGTEQETQYFGPGTRLLVL.

The rearrangement links TRBV19 to TRBJ1-1; no clear D. In germline, CDR1 is LNHDA, CDR2 SQIVND (reference sequence). There are 15 residues in the CDR3. V was shortened by 3 bases and J by 0 bases, with 11 bases between the two germline ends. The CDR3 loop reads CASSMRGGVNTEAFF. In DNA form, the CDR3 reads TGTGCCAGTAGTATGCGGGGAGGAGTGAACACTGAAGCTTTCTTT.

The CDR3 DNA is TGCAGTGCTAGTGGAGGCCTTCACTATGGCTACACCTTC. It translates to CSASGGLHYGYTF. The chain is built from TRBV20-1 and TRBJ1-2; no clear D gene. The germline V gene has CDR1 DFQATT and CDR2 SNEGSKA (reference sequence). Trimming shortened V by 3 bases and J by 3 bases, and 11 bases separated the two germline ends. The CDR3 runs to 13 residues.

V is TRBV19 and J is TRBJ2-5, with D perhaps matching TRBD1 (5 bases). In germline, CDR1 is LNHDA, CDR2 SQIVND (reference sequence). Between the trimmed V and J ends, which lost 6 bases and 5 bases, there was a span of 19 bases. The CDR3 runs to 15 residues. The DNA of the CDR3 is TGTGCCAGTAGAGAGCTCACAGGAACCGGCGAGACCCAGTACTTC. Its translation is CASRELTGTGETQYF.

This clone came up a few times. The sample contains more than one DNA sequence encoding this CDR3. DNA of the CDR3: TGTGCCAGTAGTTCCACAGGGAACACTGAAGCTTTCTTT. It translates to CASSSTGNTEAFF. The V and J genes are TRBV19 and TRBJ1-1; TRBD1 might be the D (5 bases). Germline V lookup: CDR1 LNHDA, CDR2 SQIVND (reference sequence). The ends were cut back, 5 bases at V and 1 base at J, with 8 bases in the middle. The CDR3 is made up of 13 amino acids.